This entry is about one T cell receptor (beta chain). Which antigen it targets is not known. No quality values exist for individual bases; no much larger clone is one base distant. This record comes from a study of blood T cell repertoires in COVID-19 (dated by TCRdb to 2020 to 2022). Study-level background: Collaborator samples came from the United States, Italy and Spain and covered acute and convalescent phases of COVID-19. The material from the prospective study consisted of cDNA or gDNA derived from T cells, B-cell-depleted T cells, or PBMCs. Deeply sampled blood TCRbeta repertoires from subjects exposed to, actively infected with, or recovered from COVID-19 were included in the dataset. A freely available public database, intended as a resource for researchers studying the immune response to SARS-CoV-2, is where the repertoires were released. Samples were obtained from the ongoing ImmuneRACE study (first 160 participants) and from 1,254 subjects provided by 6 global collaborators. Sample metadata almost always included a de-identified subject ID, COVID-19 status, age in years and sex. Where available, HLA class I and class II types were obtained from metadata supplied by the sample provider rather than from assay-based typing.

TCRbeta CDR3 regions were amplified from genomic DNA by means of the immunoSEQ Assay, a bias-controlled multiplex PCR. The paper's processing steps were these. Within the assay, amplification of reference gene primers was used to estimate how many nucleated cells each sample contained. To quantify the absolute abundance of each unique TCRbeta CDR3 rearrangement, sequence reads were collapsed and filtered. For each sample, productive Simpson clonality was calculated as the square root of Simpson's diversity index over productive rearrangements. Here the immuneACCESS table is served through TCRdb, limited to in-frame sequences with V and J called. Missing clones are a known gap in these copies; in checked studies unresolved V genes cover under half, and the rest lacks a known reason. The V and J calls and clone size come from that table; D and trimming were worked out from the DNA. This sample comprises roughly 200,000 clones, around 80% of them detected only once. The leading ten clones occupy 2.5% to 3.5% of the sample.

Collaborating institutions collected whole blood in K2EDTA tubes following their own protocols. For TCRbeta analysis, collaborators shipped samples in one of three forms: frozen whole blood, isolated PBMCs, or DNA extracted from either of those sample types. The paper's findings and limits, for the study overall: The quantity of clinical and demographic metadata differed by source and by participant and was supplied without curation.

Specimen: peripheral blood. The sequence came from an elderly woman with active or convalescent COVID-19.

The nucleotide sequence is TGTGCCAGCAGCCTCAGGAAAGGACAGCCCACTAACTATGGCTACACCTTC. Its protein product is CASSLRKGQPTNYGYTF. The chain uses TRBV28 and TRBJ1-2, with TRBD1 perhaps the D gene, on 6 matching bases. Trimming takes 6 bases from V and 0 bases from J, and the germline ends sit 20 bases apart. Taken from the germline V gene, the CDR1 and CDR2 loops are MDHEN and SYDVKM. The CDR3, from cysteine to phenylalanine, totals 17 residues. The CDR3 DNA has 51 bases and is translated from base 1.